This T cell receptor (beta chain) was retrieved from a study of shared clonotypes between healthy human individuals. Study-wide results and caveats: Naive CD4 clonotypes overlapped across a few donors at about 5.3%.

For this clone: The antigen remains undetermined.

V lost 5 bases and J lost 5; bases outside the gene matches: 8. This CDR3 spans 16 amino acids. CDR1 is SEHNR and CDR2 is FQNEAQ in the germline V gene (reference sequence). This was a deep-level run. Assay used: immunoSEQ multiplex PCR; TCRdb lists only in-frame clones, some missing. The sample shows approximately 840,000 clones, 95% to 97% of them seen only once. Cells designated naive CD8 were CD45RO-negative and were positively selected for CCR7, with terminally differentiated effector memory CD45RA+ cells excluded. The sequence was collected from a man aged 30 to 39 in good health. V usage is TRBV7-9 and J usage is TRBJ2-2; 10 bases line up with TRBD2. The sample taken for sequencing was naive CD8+ T cells sorted from blood. In DNA, the CDR3 is TGTGCCAGCAGCCCTAGCGGGAGTGTTTGGACCGGGGAGCTGTTTTTT. Its protein is CASSPSGSVWTGELFF.